This TCR beta chain was identified in a study of CD8+ T cells in alopecia areata. Study summary: Tofacitinib administration to treated patients was oral, at 5 to 10 mg twice daily. The drug, tofacitinib, lasted 6 to 18 months, followed by 6 months off drug. Overall study results and limits: Elevated clonality characterized lesional scalp relative to normal scalp, particularly in alopecia totalis/universalis. Although TCR sharing was seen in mice, sharing across patients was less clear, possibly for HLA-related reasons.

The sequencing template was cDNA reverse transcribed from extracted RNA. Here immunoSEQ multiplex PCR was the method, and the copy in TCRdb shows in-frame clones only, minus some. The sample lists around 250,000 clones, 67% occurring once. Of note for this clone: The antigen remains undetermined.

The V and J ends lost 9 bases and 1 base, in that order; junction bases with no gene match: 11. CDR3 length: 16 residues. From germline, CDR1 is SNHLY and CDR2 FYNNEI. The TCR comes from a human donor with alopecia areata. The sequenced sample was CD4+ T cells sorted from blood, obtained at week 0. V and J are TRBV2 and TRBJ2-4, with 8 bases lining up with TRBD1. CDR3 nucleotide sequence: TGTGCCAGAGGCCTCAGGGGGCGGTCGGCCAAAAACATTCAGTACTTC. Translation: CARGLRGRSAKNIQYF. Combining the CDR3 with reference TRBV2 and TRBJ2-4 gives the whole variable domain EPEVTQTPSHQVTQMGQEVILRCVPISNHLYFYWYRQILGQKVEFLVSFYNNEISEKSEIFDDQFSVERPDGSNFTLKIRSTKLEDSAMYFCARGLRGRSAKNIQYFGAGTRLSVL.